The clone carrying this T cell receptor (beta chain) has ten or more counts. This sample stems from a study of T cells of healthy individuals. Germline loops: CDR1 MNHEY, CDR2 SVGEGT. V shed 2 bases and J 7 bases; nucleotides not matched to a gene: 12. The CDR3 has 16 residues. TCRdb called the 5' RACE reads again in MiXCR, with one record for every CDR3 protein. The profile shows approximately 58,000 distinct CDR3 sequences, around 15% of them singletons. This TCR derives from a human donor in good health. The gene calls are TRBV6-2 or TRBV6-3 and TRBJ2-7; 9 bases map to TRBD1. The CDR3 here is CASSYRTGANLGEQYF. CDR3 in DNA: TGTGCCAGCAGTTACAGGACAGGGGCCAACCTCGGAGAGCAGTACTTC.